What follows is one T cell receptor beta chain and its context. Its antigen is currently unknown. Data came from immunoSEQ multiplex PCR; TCRdb stores just in-frame clones and leaves some out. In the table there are approximately 150,000 clones, approximately 90% of which are singletons. The data stem from a study of T cell responses to AZD1222 COVID-19 vaccine. Findings of the study overall: Seropositive AZD1222 recipients at baseline numbered only five to seven. Spike regions recognized by vaccine-associated CD4 TCRs spanned the protein, led by 160-218 and 743-854.

Trimming stripped 5 bases from V and 3 bases from J, with 14 bases between. This CDR3 has 14 amino acids. CDR1 and CDR2 from the germline V gene are LNHDA and SQIVND (reference sequence). The V and J genes are TRBV19 and TRBJ2-7, with a weak D call TRBD1 (7 bases). The sequencing here drew on peripheral blood, taken on day 0 of AZD1222 vaccination. The sequence was collected from an adult in good health. The DNA of the CDR3 is TGTGCCAGTAGTGCGGGACAGAACTACTACGAGCAGTACTTC. Translation: CASSAGQNYYEQYF.